These T cell receptor beta chains were read from a single sample in a study of T cell repertoires in cytomegalovirus infection. TCRdb analysed the reads with MiXCR anew, one entry per CDR3 protein. The repertoire holds some 180,000 distinct CDR3 sequences, roughly a fifth seen once, with 2.9% in the top ten. The sample comprised PBMCs. The origin of the receptors is a human donor in good health (CMV status not recorded). Some clones in this sample may be carry-over from other donors' samples. CDR3s include the opening cysteine and the closing phenylalanine or tryptophan. The order of the fields is J gene, V gene, D gene, clone size, CDR3 protein, CDR3 DNA. A D gene is named only where the DNA matches it firmly. A row's size may be missing; if present it is once, few, many or a size class.

J gene: TRBJ1-1; V gene: TRBV6-2/TRBV6-3; D gene: -; clone size: -; CDR3 protein: CASSTRATTEAFF; CDR3 DNA: TGTGCCAGCAGTACGAGGGCTACGACTGAAGCTTTCTTT
J gene: TRBJ2-7; V gene: TRBV7-2; D gene: TRBD1; clone size: many; CDR3 protein: CASSLGRTGPYEQYF; CDR3 DNA: TGTGCCAGCAGCTTAGGTAGGACAGGGCCCTACGAGCAGTACTTC
J gene: TRBJ2-7; V gene: TRBV28; D gene: TRBD1; clone size: -; CDR3 protein: CASSRLTGGVEQYF; CDR3 DNA: TGTGCCAGCAGCAGACTGACAGGGGGCGTCGAGCAGTACTTC
J gene: TRBJ1-2; V gene: TRBV20-1; D gene: -; clone size: -; CDR3 protein: CSARLGTVGGYTF; CDR3 DNA: TGCAGTGCTAGACTAGGGACTGTCGGTGGCTACACCTTC
J gene: TRBJ2-1; V gene: TRBV7-2; D gene: -; clone size: many; CDR3 protein: CASSPPEDEQFF; CDR3 DNA: TGTGCCAGCAGCCCCCCAGAGGATGAGCAGTTCTTC
J gene: TRBJ1-2; V gene: TRBV10-3; D gene: -; clone size: few; CDR3 protein: CAIKDEQGRGYGYTF; CDR3 DNA: TGTGCCATCAAGGATGAACAGGGTAGGGGCTATGGCTACACCTTC
J gene: TRBJ1-1; V gene: TRBV5-4; D gene: -; clone size: -; CDR3 protein: CASSLVGGGFTEAFF; CDR3 DNA: TGTGCCAGCAGCTTGGTGGGAGGGGGATTTACTGAAGCTTTCTTT
J gene: TRBJ1-4; V gene: TRBV7-2; D gene: -; clone size: many; CDR3 protein: CASSEQPGAGEKLFF; CDR3 DNA: TGTGCCAGCAGCGAACAGCCGGGCGCGGGGGAAAAACTGTTTTTT
J gene: TRBJ2-1; V gene: TRBV24-1; D gene: -; clone size: -; CDR3 protein: CATSDSSGSSYNEQFF; CDR3 DNA: TGTGCCACCAGTGACAGTAGCGGAAGCTCCTACAATGAGCAGTTCTTC
J gene: TRBJ1-2; V gene: TRBV28; D gene: -; clone size: many; CDR3 protein: CASSSSHYGYTF; CDR3 DNA: TGTGCCAGCAGTTCCTCCCACTATGGCTACACCTTC
J gene: TRBJ1-1; V gene: TRBV7-2; D gene: TRBD1; clone size: many; CDR3 protein: CASSSAGTARPEAFF; CDR3 DNA: TGTGCCAGCAGCTCGGCCGGGACAGCTCGACCTGAAGCTTTCTTT
J gene: TRBJ1-2; V gene: TRBV29-1; D gene: -; clone size: -; CDR3 protein: CSVGDYYGYTF; CDR3 DNA: TGCAGCGTTGGGGACTACTATGGCTACACCTTC
J gene: TRBJ1-5; V gene: TRBV7-2; D gene: TRBD1; clone size: -; CDR3 protein: CASSSSGGSQPQHF; CDR3 DNA: TGTGCCAGCAGCTCTTCAGGGGGGAGTCAGCCCCAGCATTTT
J gene: TRBJ2-1; V gene: TRBV7-9; D gene: TRBD2; clone size: few; CDR3 protein: CASSRSSGSGIEQFF; CDR3 DNA: TGTGCCAGCAGCCGTTCTAGCGGGAGCGGTATTGAGCAGTTCTTC
J gene: TRBJ2-1; V gene: TRBV7-2; D gene: -; clone size: few; CDR3 protein: CASSPRGQINEQFF; CDR3 DNA: TGTGCCAGCAGCCCAAGAGGACAGATCAATGAGCAGTTCTTC
J gene: TRBJ2-1; V gene: TRBV12-3/TRBV12-4; D gene: -; clone size: few; CDR3 protein: CASSLVRGPYNEQFF; CDR3 DNA: TGTGCCAGCAGTTTGGTCCGGGGACCCTACAATGAGCAGTTCTTC
J gene: TRBJ2-5; V gene: TRBV12-3/TRBV12-4; D gene: TRBD2; clone size: many; CDR3 protein: CASSLGLAVGETQYF; CDR3 DNA: TGTGCCAGCAGTTTAGGACTAGCGGTAGGAGAGACCCAGTACTTC
J gene: TRBJ1-6; V gene: TRBV12-3/TRBV12-4; D gene: TRBD1; clone size: -; CDR3 protein: CASSKTGGPSPLHF; CDR3 DNA: TGTGCCAGCAGCAAGACAGGGGGCCCCTCACCCCTCCACTTT
J gene: TRBJ2-1; V gene: TRBV7-6; D gene: -; clone size: many; CDR3 protein: CASSSAGGYNEQFF; CDR3 DNA: TGTGCCAGCAGCTCGGCCGGGGGATACAATGAGCAGTTCTTC
J gene: TRBJ1-1; V gene: TRBV3-1; D gene: -; clone size: few; CDR3 protein: CASVRGVEAFF; CDR3 DNA: TGTGCCAGCGTTAGGGGGGTTGAAGCTTTCTTT
J gene: TRBJ2-7; V gene: TRBV6-5; D gene: -; clone size: -; CDR3 protein: CASSLGTLREQYF; CDR3 DNA: TGTGCCAGCAGTCTCGGGACACTGCGCGAGCAGTACTTC
J gene: TRBJ1-1; V gene: TRBV7-4; D gene: -; clone size: -; CDR3 protein: CASSARRVGNTEAFF; CDR3 DNA: TGTGCCAGCAGCGCGAGGCGGGTTGGGAACACTGAAGCTTTCTTT
J gene: TRBJ2-3; V gene: TRBV4-3; D gene: -; clone size: many; CDR3 protein: CASSQEGRATDTQYF; CDR3 DNA: TGCGCCAGCAGCCAAGAGGGCAGGGCCACAGATACGCAGTATTTT
J gene: TRBJ2-5; V gene: TRBV2; D gene: TRBD2; clone size: many; CDR3 protein: CASSEEWREAQYF; CDR3 DNA: TGTGCCAGCAGTGAAGAGTGGCGGGAGGCCCAGTACTTC
J gene: TRBJ2-5; V gene: TRBV28; D gene: -; clone size: few; CDR3 protein: CASNKESSEYRETQYF; CDR3 DNA: TGTGCCAGCAATAAGGAGTCTAGCGAATACCGTGAGACCCAGTACTTC
J gene: TRBJ2-1; V gene: TRBV6-5; D gene: TRBD2; clone size: few; CDR3 protein: CASSKPSGAYNEQFF; CDR3 DNA: TGTGCCAGCAGTAAGCCTAGCGGGGCCTACAATGAGCAGTTCTTC
J gene: TRBJ2-7; V gene: TRBV15; D gene: -; clone size: -; CDR3 protein: CATSRVRTEQYF; CDR3 DNA: TGTGCCACCAGCAGAGTGAGGACAGAGCAGTACTTC
J gene: TRBJ2-5; V gene: TRBV7-2; D gene: -; clone size: many; CDR3 protein: CASSFGRGETQYF; CDR3 DNA: TGTGCCAGCAGCTTTGGGCGGGGAGAGACCCAGTACTTC
J gene: TRBJ2-6; V gene: TRBV5-1; D gene: -; clone size: few; CDR3 protein: CASSMDIFSGANVLTF; CDR3 DNA: TGCGCCAGCAGCATGGACATCTTCTCTGGGGCCAACGTCCTGACTTTC